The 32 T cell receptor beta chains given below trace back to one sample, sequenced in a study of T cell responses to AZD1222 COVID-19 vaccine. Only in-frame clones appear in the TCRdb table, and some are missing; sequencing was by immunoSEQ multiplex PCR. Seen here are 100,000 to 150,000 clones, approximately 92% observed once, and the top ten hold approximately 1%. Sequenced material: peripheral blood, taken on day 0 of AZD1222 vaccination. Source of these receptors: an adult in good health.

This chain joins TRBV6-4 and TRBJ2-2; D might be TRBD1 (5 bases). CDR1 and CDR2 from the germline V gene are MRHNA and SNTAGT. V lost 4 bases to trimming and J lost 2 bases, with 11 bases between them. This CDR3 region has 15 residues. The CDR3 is CASSAQGANTGELFF. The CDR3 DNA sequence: TGTGCCAGCAGTGCCCAGGGCGCCAACACCGGGGAGCTGTTTTTT.

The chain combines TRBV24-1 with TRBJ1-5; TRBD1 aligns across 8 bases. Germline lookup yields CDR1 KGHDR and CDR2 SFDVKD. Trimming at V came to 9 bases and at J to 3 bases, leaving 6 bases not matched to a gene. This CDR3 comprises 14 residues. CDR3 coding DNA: TGTGCCACCGGACAGGGAGGGGACAATCAGCCCCAGCATTTT. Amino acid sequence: CATGQGGDNQPQHF.

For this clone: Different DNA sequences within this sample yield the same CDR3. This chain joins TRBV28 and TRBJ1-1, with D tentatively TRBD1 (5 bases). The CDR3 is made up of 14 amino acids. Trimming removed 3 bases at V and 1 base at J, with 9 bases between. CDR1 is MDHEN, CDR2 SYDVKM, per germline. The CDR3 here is CASSLWGGNTEAFF. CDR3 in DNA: TGTGCCAGCAGTTTGTGGGGGGGGAACACTGAAGCTTTCTTT.

CDR3 sequence (DNA): TGTGCCAGCAGCCTGAGGACCCGGCCATGGTCTGGGGCCAACGTCCTGACTTTC. Translation gives CASSLRTRPWSGANVLTF. This chain connects TRBV7-9 to TRBJ2-6; D ambiguous. The CDR3 runs 18 residues. V was clipped by 5 bases and J by 1 base, with 18 bases between them. Germline V lookup: CDR1 SEHNR, CDR2 FQNEAQ (reference sequence).

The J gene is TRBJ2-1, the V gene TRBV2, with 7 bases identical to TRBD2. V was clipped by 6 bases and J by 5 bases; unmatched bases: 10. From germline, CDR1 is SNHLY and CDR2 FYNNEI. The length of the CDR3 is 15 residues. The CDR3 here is CASSLLRGSDNEQFF. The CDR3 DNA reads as TGTGCCAGCAGCTTACTCCGCGGGAGTGACAATGAGCAGTTCTTC.

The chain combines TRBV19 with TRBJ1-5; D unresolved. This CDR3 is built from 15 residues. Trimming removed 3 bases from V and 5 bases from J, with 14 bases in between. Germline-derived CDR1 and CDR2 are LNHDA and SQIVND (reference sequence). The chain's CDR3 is CASSISYTSDQPQHF. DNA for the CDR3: TGTGCCAGTAGTATCTCGTACACATCTGATCAGCCCCAGCATTTT.

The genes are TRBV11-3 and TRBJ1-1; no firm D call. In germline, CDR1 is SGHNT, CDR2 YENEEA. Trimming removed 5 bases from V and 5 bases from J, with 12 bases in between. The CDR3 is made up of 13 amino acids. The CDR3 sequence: CASSPSPATEAFF. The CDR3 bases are TGTGCCAGCAGCCCCTCACCTGCTACTGAAGCTTTCTTT.

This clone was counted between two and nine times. The CDR3 DNA reads TGTGCCAGCCGGACAGGGGGAACGTATGGCTACACCTTC. Protein sequence: CASRTGGTYGYTF. J is TRBJ1-2 and V is TRBV27; TRBD1 matches at 10 bases. V trimming: 8 bases; J trimming: 5 bases; junction bases outside the gene matches: 5. CDR1 is MNHEY, CDR2 SMNVEV, per germline (reference sequence). The CDR3 loop spans 13 amino acids.

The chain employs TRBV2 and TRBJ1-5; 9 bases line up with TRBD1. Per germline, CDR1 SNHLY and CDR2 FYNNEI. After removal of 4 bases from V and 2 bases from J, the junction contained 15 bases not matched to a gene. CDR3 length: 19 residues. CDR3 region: CASSGSDRGSYRGNQPQHF. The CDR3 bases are TGTGCCAGCAGTGGGTCGGACAGGGGATCTTATCGGGGCAATCAGCCCCAGCATTTT. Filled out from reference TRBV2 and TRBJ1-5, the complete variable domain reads EPEVTQTPSHQVTQMGQEVILRCVPISNHLYFYWYRQILGQKVEFLVSFYNNEISEKSEIFDDQFSVERPDGSNFTLKIRSTKLEDSAMYFCASSGSDRGSYRGNQPQHFGDGTRLSIL.

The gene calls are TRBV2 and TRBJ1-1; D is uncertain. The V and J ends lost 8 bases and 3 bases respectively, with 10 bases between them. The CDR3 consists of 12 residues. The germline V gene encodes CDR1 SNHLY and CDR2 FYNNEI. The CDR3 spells CASGQIYTEAFF. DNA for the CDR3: TGTGCCAGCGGGCAGATATACACTGAAGCTTTCTTT.

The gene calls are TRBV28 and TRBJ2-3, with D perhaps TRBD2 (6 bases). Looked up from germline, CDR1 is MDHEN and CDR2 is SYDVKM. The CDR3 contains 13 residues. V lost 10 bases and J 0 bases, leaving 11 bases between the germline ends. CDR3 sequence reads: CATRRDSTDTQYF. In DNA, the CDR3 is TGTGCCACCCGGCGGGATAGCACAGATACGCAGTATTTT.

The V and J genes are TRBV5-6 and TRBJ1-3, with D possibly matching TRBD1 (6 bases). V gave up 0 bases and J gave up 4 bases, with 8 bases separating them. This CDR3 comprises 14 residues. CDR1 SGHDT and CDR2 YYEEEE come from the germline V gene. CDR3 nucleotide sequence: TGTGCCAGCAGCTTGGGGGGGCTCGGAAACACCATATATTTT. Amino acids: CASSLGGLGNTIYF.

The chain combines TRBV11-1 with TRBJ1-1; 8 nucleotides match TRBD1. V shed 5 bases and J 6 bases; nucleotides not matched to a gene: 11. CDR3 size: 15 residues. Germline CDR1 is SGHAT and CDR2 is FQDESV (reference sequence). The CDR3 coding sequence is TGTGCCAGCAGCCCCCGGGACAGGTTAAAGTCTGAAGCTTTCTTT. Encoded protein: CASSPRDRLKSEAFF.

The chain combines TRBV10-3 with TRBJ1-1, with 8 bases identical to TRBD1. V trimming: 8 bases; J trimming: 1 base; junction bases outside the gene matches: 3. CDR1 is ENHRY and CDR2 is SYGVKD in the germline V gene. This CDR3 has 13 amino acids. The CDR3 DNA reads TGTGCCATCCGACAGGGGTCGAACACTGAAGCTTTCTTT. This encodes CAIRQGSNTEAFF.

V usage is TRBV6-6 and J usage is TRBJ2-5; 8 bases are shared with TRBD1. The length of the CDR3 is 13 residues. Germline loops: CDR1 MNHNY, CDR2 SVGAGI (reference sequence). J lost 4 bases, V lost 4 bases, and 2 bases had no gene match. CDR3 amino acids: CASSLQGGETQYF. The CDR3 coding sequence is TGTGCCAGCAGTTTACAGGGGGGAGAGACCCAGTACTTC.

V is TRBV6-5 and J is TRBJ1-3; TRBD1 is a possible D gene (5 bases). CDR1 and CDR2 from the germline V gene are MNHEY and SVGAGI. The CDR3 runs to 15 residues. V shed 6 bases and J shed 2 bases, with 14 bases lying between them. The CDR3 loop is CASSPGQGAGNTIYF. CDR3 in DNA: TGTGCCAGCAGCCCAGGGCAGGGCGCTGGAAACACCATATATTTT.

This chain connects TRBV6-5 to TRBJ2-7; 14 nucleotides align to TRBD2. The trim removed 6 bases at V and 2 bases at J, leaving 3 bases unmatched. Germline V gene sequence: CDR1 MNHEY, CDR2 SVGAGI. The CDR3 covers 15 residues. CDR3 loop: CASSQGLAGAYEQYF. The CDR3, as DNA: TGTGCCAGCAGCCAGGGACTAGCGGGAGCCTACGAGCAGTACTTC.

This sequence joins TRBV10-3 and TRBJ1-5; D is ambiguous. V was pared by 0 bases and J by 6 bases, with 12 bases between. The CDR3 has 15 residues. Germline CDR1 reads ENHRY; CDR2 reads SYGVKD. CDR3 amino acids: CAISESAAAGQPQHF. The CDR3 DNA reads TGTGCCATCAGTGAGTCTGCGGCAGCGGGTCAGCCCCAGCATTTT.

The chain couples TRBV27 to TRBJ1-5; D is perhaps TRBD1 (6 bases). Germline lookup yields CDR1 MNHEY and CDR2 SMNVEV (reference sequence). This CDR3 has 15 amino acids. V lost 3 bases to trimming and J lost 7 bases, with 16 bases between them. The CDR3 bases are TGTGCCAGCAGTTTTTCAGGGGCCCAGGGGCAGCCCCAGCATTTT. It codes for CASSFSGAQGQPQHF.

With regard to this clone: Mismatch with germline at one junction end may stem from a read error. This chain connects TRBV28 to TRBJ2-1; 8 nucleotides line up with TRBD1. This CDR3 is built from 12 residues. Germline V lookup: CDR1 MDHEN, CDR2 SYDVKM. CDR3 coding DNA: TGTGCCACCAATGGTCAGGGGGCGAAAGGCGTCTTC. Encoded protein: CATNGQGAKGVF.

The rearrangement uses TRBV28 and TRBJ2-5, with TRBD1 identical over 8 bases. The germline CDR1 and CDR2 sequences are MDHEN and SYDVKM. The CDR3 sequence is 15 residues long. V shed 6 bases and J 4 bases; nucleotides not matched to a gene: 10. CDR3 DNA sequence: TGTGCCAGCAGCCGCGACAGGGGCCGGTCAGAGACCCAGTACTTC. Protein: CASSRDRGRSETQYF. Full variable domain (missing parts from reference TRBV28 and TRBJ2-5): DVKVTQSSRYLVKRTGEKVFLECVQDMDHENMFWYRQDPGLGLRLIYFSYDVKMKEKGDIPEGYSVSREKKERFSLILESASTNQTSMYLCASSRDRGRSETQYFGPGTRLLVL.

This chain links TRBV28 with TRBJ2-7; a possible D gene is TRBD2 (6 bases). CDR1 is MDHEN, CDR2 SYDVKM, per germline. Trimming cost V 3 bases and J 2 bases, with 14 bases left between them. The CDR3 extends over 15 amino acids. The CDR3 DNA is TGTGCCAGCAGTTTGTCTAAGCGGGCCGCCTACGAGCAGTACTTC. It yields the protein CASSLSKRAAYEQYF.

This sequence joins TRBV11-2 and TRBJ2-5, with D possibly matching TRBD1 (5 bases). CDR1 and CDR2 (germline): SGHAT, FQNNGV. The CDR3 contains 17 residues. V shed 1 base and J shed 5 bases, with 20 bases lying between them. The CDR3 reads CASSLGSGPGIEETQYF. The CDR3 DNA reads TGTGCCAGCAGCTTAGGGTCTGGGCCAGGGATTGAGGAGACCCAGTACTTC.

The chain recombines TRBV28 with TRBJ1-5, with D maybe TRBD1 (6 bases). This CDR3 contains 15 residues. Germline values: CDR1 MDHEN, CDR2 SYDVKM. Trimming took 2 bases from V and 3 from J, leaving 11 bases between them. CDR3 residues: CASSLPTGHNQPQHF. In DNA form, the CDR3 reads TGTGCCAGCAGTTTACCCACAGGGCACAATCAGCCCCAGCATTTT. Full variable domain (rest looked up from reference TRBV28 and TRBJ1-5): DVKVTQSSRYLVKRTGEKVFLECVQDMDHENMFWYRQDPGLGLRLIYFSYDVKMKEKGDIPEGYSVSREKKERFSLILESASTNQTSMYLCASSLPTGHNQPQHFGDGTRLSIL.

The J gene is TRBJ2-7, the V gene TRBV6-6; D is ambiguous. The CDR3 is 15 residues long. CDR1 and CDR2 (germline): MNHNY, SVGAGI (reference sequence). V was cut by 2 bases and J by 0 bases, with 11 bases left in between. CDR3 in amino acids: CASSYPEYGSYEQYF. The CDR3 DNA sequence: TGTGCCAGCAGTTACCCGGAATACGGCTCCTACGAGCAGTACTTC.

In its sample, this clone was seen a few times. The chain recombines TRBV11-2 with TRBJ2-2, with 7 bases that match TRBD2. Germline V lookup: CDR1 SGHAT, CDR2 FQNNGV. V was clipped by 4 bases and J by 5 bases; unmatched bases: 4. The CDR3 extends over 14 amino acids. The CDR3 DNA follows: TGTGCCAGCAGCTCGGGACTAACTACCGGGGAGCTGTTTTTT. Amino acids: CASSSGLTTGELFF.

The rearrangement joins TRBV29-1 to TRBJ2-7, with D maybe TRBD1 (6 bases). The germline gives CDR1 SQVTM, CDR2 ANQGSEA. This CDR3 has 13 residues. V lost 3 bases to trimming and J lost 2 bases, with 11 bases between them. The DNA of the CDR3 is TGCAGCGTTGAGGGGGCCCTAACCTACGAGCAGTACTTC. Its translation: CSVEGALTYEQYF.

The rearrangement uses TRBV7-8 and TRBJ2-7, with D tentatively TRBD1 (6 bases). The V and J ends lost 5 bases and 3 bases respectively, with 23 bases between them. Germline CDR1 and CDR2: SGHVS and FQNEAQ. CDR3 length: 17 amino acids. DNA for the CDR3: TGTGCCAGCAGCCCCGAAAGACCGGGACACCTGAGCTACGAGCAGTACTTC. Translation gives CASSPERPGHLSYEQYF.

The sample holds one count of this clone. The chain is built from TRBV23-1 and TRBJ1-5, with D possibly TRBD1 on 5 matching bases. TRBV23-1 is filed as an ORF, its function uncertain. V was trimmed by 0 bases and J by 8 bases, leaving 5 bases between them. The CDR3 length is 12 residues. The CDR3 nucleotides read TGCGCCAGCAGTCAATCAGGGGAGCCCCAGCATTTT. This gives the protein CASSQSGEPQHF.

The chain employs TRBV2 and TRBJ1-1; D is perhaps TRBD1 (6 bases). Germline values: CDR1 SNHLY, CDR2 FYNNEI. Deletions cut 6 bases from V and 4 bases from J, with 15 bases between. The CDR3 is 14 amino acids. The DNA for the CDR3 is TGTGCCAGCAGCGTAGACAGGCGGGGCACTGAAGCTTTCTTT. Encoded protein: CASSVDRRGTEAFF.

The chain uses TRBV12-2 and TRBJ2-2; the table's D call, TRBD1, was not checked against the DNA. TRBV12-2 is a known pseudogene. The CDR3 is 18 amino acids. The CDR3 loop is CASRLEGDRGRCTGELFF. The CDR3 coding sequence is TGTGCAAGTCGCTTAGAGGGAGACAGGGGGCGGTGCACCGGGGAGCTGTTTTTT.

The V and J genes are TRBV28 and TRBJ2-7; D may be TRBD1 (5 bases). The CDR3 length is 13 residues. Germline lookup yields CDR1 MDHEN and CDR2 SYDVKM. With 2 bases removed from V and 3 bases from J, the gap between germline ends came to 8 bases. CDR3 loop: CASSLQTDYEQYF. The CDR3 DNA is TGTGCCAGCAGTTTACAGACAGACTACGAGCAGTACTTC.